This TCR beta chain was identified in a study of identical twins. Template switching, a step in the protocol, added a universal primer site, and cDNA carried unique molecular identifiers. MiXCR, run by TCRdb on the 5' RACE reads, gives a single entry per CDR3 protein. Of approximately 1.8 million distinct CDR3 sequences listed, about 31% were seen once; the top ten hold about 0.25%. This clonotype was found a few times. Its antigen is unknown. Regarding the study as a whole: Out-of-frame alpha sequences common to twins were enriched for low generation probability. Monozygotic twin pairs showed more out-of-frame TCR alpha sharing than models estimated. Whereas memory repertoires showed no such difference, abundant cord blood beta clonotypes carried fewer insertions.

The sequencing sample was made of cord blood. This TCR derives from a newborn girl in good health.

CDR3: CAISESGGPLGTDTQYF. CDR3 nucleotide sequence: TGTGCCATCAGTGAGTCCGGGGGGCCGCTGGGCACAGATACGCAGTATTTT. The chain recombines TRBV10-3 with TRBJ2-3; D may be TRBD2 (7 bases). V lost 0 bases, J lost 1 base, and 14 bases lay in between. The germline V gene encodes CDR1 ENHRY and CDR2 SYGVKD. This CDR3 is built from 17 residues.